One and the same sample provided the 10 T cell receptor beta chains below, sequenced in a study of CD4 T cells in relation to SARS-CoV-2 and coronaviruses. Produced via immunoSEQ multiplex PCR; TCRdb's table is partial and in-frame only. The repertoire consists of 50,000 to 65,000 clones, with about 91% occurring once and the leading ten covering around 0.43%. The specimen sequenced was naive CD4+ T cells from PBMCs. Documented subset: naive CD4+ T cells isolated by negative enrichment. These receptors were obtained from an adult with COVID-19.

The chain employs TRBV5-4 and TRBJ2-1; 9 bases map to TRBD1. Germline CDR1 and CDR2: SGHNT and YYREEE (reference sequence). The CDR3 covers 13 residues. The J segment lost 10 bases and the V segment lost 4 bases, leaving 6 bases of the junction unmatched. This CDR3 reads CASSQGQGNEQFF. CDR3 nucleotide sequence: TGTGCCAGCAGCCAGGGACAGGGCAACGAGCAGTTCTTC.

The chain uses TRBV19 and TRBJ2-2; possibly TRBD1 for D (8 bases). From germline, CDR1 is LNHDA and CDR2 SQIVND (reference sequence). This CDR3 region has 17 residues. V was pared by 6 bases and J by 6 bases, with 23 bases between. CDR3 nucleotides: TGTGCCAGTAGCCGAACCAGGGGACAGGCGGGAGCCGGGGAGCTGTTTTTT. Residues: CASSRTRGQAGAGELFF.

This rearrangement joins TRBV11-3 to TRBJ2-5, with 14 bases identical to TRBD2. Germline-derived CDR1 and CDR2 are SGHNT and YENEEA. The CDR3 extends over 19 amino acids. V gave up 4 bases and J gave up 5 bases; unmatched junction bases: 15. The DNA of the CDR3 is TGTGCCAGCAGCTCCTCCTTTGGGACTAGCGGGAGACTTAGCGAGACCCAGTACTTC. Translating it yields CASSSSFGTSGRLSETQYF.

This chain joins TRBV24-1 and TRBJ2-1; no clear D. This CDR3 is 17 amino acids long. V was pared by 3 bases and J by 8 bases, with 22 bases between. CDR1 KGHDR and CDR2 SFDVKD come from the germline V gene. CDR3 bases: TGTGCCACCAGTGATCCTCGACCCGGTACCAGAAGGGATGAGCAGTTCTTC. Translating gives CATSDPRPGTRRDEQFF.

The chain has TRBV12-3 or TRBV12-4 and TRBJ1-1; no clear D gene. The V and J ends lost 7 bases and 0 bases respectively, with 9 bases between them. The CDR3 runs 13 residues. CDR3 nucleotides: TGTGCCAGCAAGCTTAGGCTGAACACTGAAGCTTTCTTT. It yields the protein CASKLRLNTEAFF.

The chain recombines TRBV5-1 with TRBJ1-3; no reliable D call. The CDR3 covers 17 residues. Per germline, CDR1 SGHRS and CDR2 YFSETQ. V lost 0 bases, J lost 0 bases, and 13 bases lay in between. The CDR3 DNA is TGCGCCAGCAGCTTGGTGACGTCTCGCCTCTCTGGAAACACCATATATTTT. Translating gives CASSLVTSRLSGNTIYF.

CDR3 DNA: TGTGCCAGCAGCTTGCGGACAGGACACTACGAGCAGTACTTC. Its translation is CASSLRTGHYEQYF. J is TRBJ2-7 and V is TRBV5-4; 7 bases line up with TRBD1. Per the germline V gene, CDR1 is SGHNT and CDR2 is YYREEE (reference sequence). The CDR3 consists of 14 residues. The trim removed 1 base at V and 3 bases at J, leaving 4 bases unmatched.

The chain links TRBV4-1 to TRBJ1-2; D not resolved. The CDR3 length is 15 residues. From germline, CDR1 is MGHRA and CDR2 YSYEKL. The V and J ends lost 0 bases and 4 bases respectively, with 12 bases between them. In DNA form, the CDR3 reads TGCGCCAGCAGCCAAGACGGAGGCCGGCCCTATGGCTACACCTTC. Amino acid sequence: CASSQDGGRPYGYTF.

J is TRBJ2-1 and V is TRBV18; 8 positions match TRBD2. The CDR3 has 15 amino acids. The germline V gene has CDR1 KGHSH and CDR2 LQKENI. V gave up 4 bases and J gave up 6 bases; unmatched junction bases: 8. The CDR3 DNA sequence: TGTGCCAGCTCACGGCAATGGACTAGCCGCAATGAGCAGTTCTTC. This encodes CASSRQWTSRNEQFF.

J is TRBJ2-2 and V is TRBV15; D not certain. The germline V gene encodes CDR1 LNHNV and CDR2 YYDKDF (reference sequence). The CDR3 is made up of 15 amino acids. Trimming pared 4 bases from V and 2 bases from J, leaving 11 bases between. The CDR3 nucleotides read TGTGCCACCAGCAATGGGCTTAAAAACACCGGGGAGCTGTTTTTT. This codes for CATSNGLKNTGELFF.